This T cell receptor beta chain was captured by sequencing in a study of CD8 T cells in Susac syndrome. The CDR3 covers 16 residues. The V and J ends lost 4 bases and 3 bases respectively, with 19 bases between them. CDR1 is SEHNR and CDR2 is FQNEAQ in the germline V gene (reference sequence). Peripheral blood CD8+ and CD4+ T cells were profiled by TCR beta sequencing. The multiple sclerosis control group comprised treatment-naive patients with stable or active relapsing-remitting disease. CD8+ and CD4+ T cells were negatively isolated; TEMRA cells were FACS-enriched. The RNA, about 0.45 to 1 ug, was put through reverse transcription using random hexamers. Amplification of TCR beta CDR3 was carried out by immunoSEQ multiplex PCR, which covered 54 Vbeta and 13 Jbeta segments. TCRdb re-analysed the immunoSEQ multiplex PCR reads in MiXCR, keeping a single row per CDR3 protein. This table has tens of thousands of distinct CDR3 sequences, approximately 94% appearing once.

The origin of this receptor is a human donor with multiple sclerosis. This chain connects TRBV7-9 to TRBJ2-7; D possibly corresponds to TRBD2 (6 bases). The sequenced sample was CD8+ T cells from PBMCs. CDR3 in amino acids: CASSSSGGASHYEQYF. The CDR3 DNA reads TGTGCCAGCAGCTCCTCCGGGGGAGCCTCGCACTACGAGCAGTACTTC.